Presented here are 12 T cell receptor beta chains from one specimen sequenced in a study of T cell responses to AZD1222 COVID-19 vaccine. Clones were read by immunoSEQ multiplex PCR, and TCRdb kept only the in-frame ones, dropping some. The sample lists 80,000 to 100,000 clones, roughly 89% occurring once. Sequences were derived from peripheral blood, sampled 28 days after the second AZD1222 dose. The receptors were gathered from an adult who received the AZD1222 COVID-19 vaccine.

Only one count was recorded for this clone. J is TRBJ2-7 and V is TRBV24-1; D remains ambiguous. The germline CDR1 and CDR2 sequences are KGHDR and SFDVKD. This CDR3 region has 10 residues. V lost 6 bases and J 6 bases, leaving 5 bases between the germline ends. Written as DNA, the CDR3 is TGTGCCACCAGTTGGGGCGAGCAGTACTTC. Its protein product is CATSWGEQYF.

The chain joins TRBV7-2 to TRBJ2-5, with D unresolved. This CDR3 comprises 16 residues. Per the germline V gene, CDR1 is SGHTA and CDR2 is FQGNSA. The V and J ends lost 2 bases and 0 bases respectively, with 13 bases between them. Here the CDR3 DNA reads TGTGCCAGCAGCTTAAGTAGTCAGACGTACCAAGAGACCCAGTACTTC. Its protein product is CASSLSSQTYQETQYF. Looking up the rest from reference TRBV7-2 and TRBJ2-5 gives the full variable domain: GAGVSQSPSNKVTEKGKDVELRCDPISGHTALYWYRQSLGQGLEFLIYFQGNSAPDKSGLPSDRFSAERTGGSVSTLTIQRTQQEDSAVYLCASSLSSQTYQETQYFGPGTRLLVL.

The rearrangement joins TRBV7-2 to TRBJ1-1, with D perhaps TRBD1 (5 bases). CDR1 SGHTA and CDR2 FQGNSA come from the germline V gene. Deletions cut 3 bases from V and 3 bases from J, with 11 bases between. This CDR3 has 14 amino acids. The CDR3 DNA reads TGTGCCAGCAGCTTCCAACGGGGGGACACTGAAGCTTTCTTT. It is translated as CASSFQRGDTEAFF.

This chain links TRBV6-5 with TRBJ1-1; D unresolved. The length of the CDR3 is 16 residues. Trimming stripped 0 bases from V and 6 bases from J, with 17 bases between. Per the germline V gene, CDR1 is MNHEY and CDR2 is SVGAGI. In DNA, the CDR3 is TGTGCCAGCAGTTACTCCAACCGGGCCCAAAGGGCTGAAGCTTTCTTT. Its translation is CASSYSNRAQRAEAFF.

The chain joins TRBV19 to TRBJ2-3, with TRBD2 matching over 8 bases. Trimming at V came to 5 bases and at J to 5 bases, leaving 12 bases not matched to a gene. Germline CDR1 and CDR2: LNHDA and SQIVND (reference sequence). This CDR3 spans 16 amino acids. Written as DNA, the CDR3 is TGTGCCAGTAGTCGAAATACGGGACTAGTTAGAGATACGCAGTATTTT. Protein sequence: CASSRNTGLVRDTQYF.

This chain connects TRBV9 to TRBJ2-2; 9 bases agree with TRBD2. The germline CDR1 and CDR2 sequences are SGDLS and YYNGEE. Trimming cost V 3 bases and J 1 base; bases outside gene matches: 10. This CDR3 has 18 residues. The CDR3 DNA is TGTGCCAGCAGCGCCGACCTTGGAGCGGGGGGGAACACCGGGGAGCTGTTTTTT. Translated, it gives CASSADLGAGGNTGELFF.

The chain employs TRBV5-1 and TRBJ1-2; tentative D call: TRBD1 (6 bases). The CDR3 spans 13 residues. CDR1 is SGHRS, CDR2 YFSETQ, per germline. V was pared by 6 bases and J by 4 bases, with 13 bases between. CDR3 bases: TGCGCCAGCACTGAACAGGGCTCCTATGGCTACACCTTC. Translation gives CASTEQGSYGYTF.

The genes are TRBV10-3 and TRBJ2-6, with 9 bases aligning to TRBD1. CDR1 is ENHRY and CDR2 is SYGVKD in the germline V gene. This CDR3 is 15 amino acids long. The V segment lost 7 bases and the J segment 4 bases; nucleotides outside the gene matches: 5. CDR3 region: CAIMGQGSGANVLTF. In DNA, the CDR3 is TGTGCCATCATGGGACAGGGTTCGGGGGCCAACGTCCTGACTTTC.

J is TRBJ1-2 and V is TRBV28, with 7 positions matching TRBD1. The junction had 3 bases not matched to a gene; V was cut back by 6 bases and J by 5 bases. The CDR3 is 12 amino acids. Germline V lookup: CDR1 MDHEN, CDR2 SYDVKM. CDR3 residues: CASSPRGYGYTF. The CDR3, as DNA: TGTGCCAGCAGCCCCAGGGGGTATGGCTACACCTTC.

This chain connects TRBV6-5 to TRBJ2-3; the D gene is possibly TRBD2 (5 bases). The V end lost 2 bases, the J end lost 8 bases, and 11 bases lay between the germline ends. The CDR3 runs to 13 residues. In germline, CDR1 is MNHEY, CDR2 SVGAGI. The CDR3 reads CASSYGPAVTQYF. As DNA, the CDR3 is TGTGCCAGCAGTTACGGCCCAGCGGTTACGCAGTATTTT.

This clone has just one count. In DNA, the CDR3 is TGTGCCAGCAGCTCCGACGGAAACCAACCCTCTGGAAACACCATATATTTT. Its translation is CASSSDGNQPSGNTIYF. The rearrangement joins TRBV7-9 to TRBJ1-3; D not resolved. Trimming pared 4 bases from V and 0 bases from J, leaving 16 bases between. Germline CDR1 and CDR2: SEHNR and FQNEAQ (reference sequence). The CDR3 has 17 amino acids. The whole variable domain, remainder taken from reference TRBV7-9 and TRBJ1-3, is DTGVSQNPRHKITKRGQNVTFRCDPISEHNRLYWYRQTLGQGPEFLTYFQNEAQLEKSRLLSDRFSAERPKGSFSTLEIQRTEQGDSAMYLCASSSDGNQPSGNTIYFGEGSWLTVV.

The V call is TRBV18, the J call TRBJ2-7; possibly TRBD1 or TRBD2 for D (5 bases each). Germline V gene sequence: CDR1 KGHSH, CDR2 LQKENI. The CDR3 runs to 14 residues. The V gene lost 6 bases and the J gene lost 0 bases, with 12 bases spanning the gap. The CDR3 DNA reads as TGTGCCAGCTCGGGGAGAGACAGCTCCTACGAGCAGTACTTC. Amino acid sequence: CASSGRDSSYEQYF. Using reference TRBV18 and TRBJ2-7 for the parts outside the CDR3, the full variable domain is NAGVMQNPRHLVRRRGQEARLRCSPMKGHSHVYWYRQLPEEGLKFMVYLQKENIIDESGMPKERFSAEFPKEGPSILRIQQVVRGDSAAYFCASSGRDSSYEQYFGPGTRLTVT.